This entry lists 16 T cell receptor beta chains sequenced from one sample in a study of CD8 T cells in ankylosing spondylitis. Whole-study findings and limits: A TCR beta motif made of about 8 highly homologous variants seemed typical of ankylosing spondylitis blood.

TCRdb re-called the 5' RACE reads through MiXCR, storing one row per CDR3 protein. The repertoire includes about 840,000 distinct CDR3 sequences, about 10% of them detected once, and 0.45% to 0.6% sits in the top ten. No cognate antigen is known for these TCRs. Sequenced input: blood, either unsorted or a sorted T cell fraction (not recorded which). These receptors were obtained from a male donor with ankylosing spondylitis.

A few counts support this clonotype. The chain employs TRBV20-1 and TRBJ2-7, with D possibly being TRBD1 (6 bases). Looked up from germline, CDR1 is DFQATT and CDR2 is SNEGSKA (reference sequence). CDR3 size: 16 residues. The germline V and J ends were trimmed by 3 bases and 6 bases, with 24 bases remaining between them. This chain's CDR3 is CSARVFRAGVESEQYF. In DNA, the CDR3 is TGCAGTGCTAGGGTTTTTCGGGCAGGGGTGGAATCCGAGCAGTACTTC.

This clonotype was found a few times. V usage is TRBV10-3 and J usage is TRBJ2-3; D is unresolved. Germline V CDR1 and CDR2: ENHRY, SYGVKD. CDR3 size: 13 residues. The V and J ends lost 4 bases and 2 bases respectively, with 7 bases between them. In DNA, the CDR3 is TGTGCCATCAGTGGGTCGGCCACAGATACGCAGTATTTT. The encoded protein is CAISGSATDTQYF.

This clonotype was picked up many times. V and J are TRBV5-1 and TRBJ2-2, with unresolved D. CDR1 and CDR2 from the germline V gene are SGHRS and YFSETQ. CDR3 length equals 13 residues. Trimming removed 3 bases from V and 4 bases from J, with 7 bases in between. CDR3 bases: TGCGCCAGCAGCTCGCGAGTCACCGGGGAGCTGTTTTTT. Its protein product is CASSSRVTGELFF.

The rearrangement uses TRBV12-3 or TRBV12-4 and TRBJ1-5, with unresolved D. The ends were cut back, 2 bases at V and 11 bases at J, with 16 bases in the middle. This CDR3 contains 14 residues. The CDR3 region is CASSLWQAPRSQHF. The DNA of the CDR3 is TGTGCCAGCAGTTTATGGCAGGCGCCCCGATCCCAGCATTTT.

The chain carries TRBV5-1 and TRBJ2-7; 15 positions agree with TRBD2. CDR1 and CDR2 from the germline V gene are SGHRS and YFSETQ. The CDR3 runs to 17 residues. V shed 4 bases and J 5 bases; nucleotides not matched to a gene: 10. The CDR3 nucleotides are TGCGCCAGCAGCCCAGGACTAGCGGGAGGGCCTTGGGACGAGCAGTACTTC. This sequence encodes CASSPGLAGGPWDEQYF.

This chain joins TRBV5-1 and TRBJ2-7, with D tentatively TRBD2 (6 bases). V was trimmed by 0 bases and J by 5 bases, leaving 18 bases between them. The CDR3 is 16 residues long. Germline V gene data show CDR1 as SGHRS and CDR2 as YFSETQ. CDR3 sequence: CASSLAPAALAHEQYF. The CDR3 bases are TGCGCCAGCAGCTTGGCGCCGGCGGCCCTAGCGCACGAGCAGTACTTC.

This clonotype was found many times. The genes are TRBV6-6 and TRBJ2-1; weak D call: TRBD2 (6 bases). The V gene's germline CDR1 is MNHNY and CDR2 SVGAGI (reference sequence). This CDR3 comprises 12 residues. The ends were cut back, 5 bases at V and 5 bases at J, with 7 bases in the middle. CDR3 coding DNA: TGTGCCAGCAGTCGACTAGACAATGAGCAGTTCTTC. Translating gives CASSRLDNEQFF.

V and J are TRBV2 and TRBJ2-2, with a weak D call TRBD2 (6 bases). Trimming took off 4 bases at V and 6 bases at J, with 18 bases between the two ends. CDR3 length: 16 residues. Germline values: CDR1 SNHLY, CDR2 FYNNEI. CDR3 sequence: CASSVGLTSIPGELFF. CDR3 bases: TGTGCCAGCAGTGTTGGGCTGACTAGTATCCCCGGGGAGCTGTTTTTT.

This clonotype was picked up a small number of times. V gene TRBV5-1 combines with J gene TRBJ2-7; no reliable D call. In germline, CDR1 is SGHRS, CDR2 YFSETQ. CDR3 length equals 15 residues. The ends were cut back, 0 bases at V and 0 bases at J, with 10 bases in the middle. CDR3 region: CASSLGVGSSYEQYF. The DNA for the CDR3 is TGCGCCAGCAGCTTGGGGGTAGGAAGCTCCTACGAGCAGTACTTC.

This clonotype was observed a few times. The chain employs TRBV5-1 and TRBJ2-1; D gene ambiguous. Trimming removed 1 base at V and 10 bases at J, with 15 bases between. Germline CDR1 SGHRS, CDR2 YFSETQ. The CDR3 sequence is 14 residues long. CDR3 sequence: CASSLIGRQYEQFF. In nucleotides, the CDR3 is TGCGCCAGCAGCTTGATCGGCAGGCAGTACGAGCAGTTCTTC.

In this sample, this clonotype turned up a few times. The rearrangement uses TRBV11-2 and TRBJ2-7; the match to TRBD2 covers 8 bases. Germline V lookup: CDR1 SGHAT, CDR2 FQNNGV. The J segment lost 5 bases and the V segment lost 3 bases, leaving 9 bases of the junction unmatched. CDR3 size: 15 residues. DNA of the CDR3: TGTGCCAGCAGCTTTTTAAGCGGGAGATACGACGAGCAGTACTTC. Translation gives CASSFLSGRYDEQYF.

The sample holds a few counts of this clonotype. This chain joins TRBV6-1 and TRBJ1-2; tentative D call: TRBD1 (5 bases). V was clipped by 2 bases and J by 1 base, with 8 bases between them. This CDR3 region has 14 residues. Looked up from germline, CDR1 is MNHNS and CDR2 is SASEGT. CDR3: CASSERGNNYGYTF. The CDR3 coding sequence is TGTGCCAGCAGTGAACGGGGGAATAACTATGGCTACACCTTC.

This clonotype was counted many times. The chain employs TRBV29-1 and TRBJ2-7, with D hard to call. The ends were cut back, 5 bases at V and 2 bases at J, with 10 bases in the middle. This CDR3 contains 12 residues. Germline V gives CDR1 SQVTM, CDR2 ANQGSEA. The CDR3 spells CSVKTDTYEQYF. CDR3 DNA sequence: TGCAGCGTTAAGACTGATACCTACGAGCAGTACTTC.

With regard to this clonotype: A junction boundary mismatches the germline segment, possibly from a read error. The rearrangement joins TRBV24-1 to TRBJ2-2; D is possibly TRBD1 or TRBD2 (5 bases each). The CDR3 runs 17 residues. The germline gives CDR1 KGHDR, CDR2 SFDVKD. The DNA of the CDR3 is TGTGCCACCAGCGATTTTTCACATATCACGGGGCCCGGGGAGCTGTTTTTT. Amino acid sequence: CATSDFSHITGPGELFF.

This clonotype was picked up a small number of times. The V call is TRBV29-1, the J call TRBJ2-1, with 9 nucleotides matching TRBD2. CDR1 and CDR2 from the germline V gene are SQVTM and ANQGSEA. CDR3 length equals 14 residues. V shed 5 bases, J shed 2 bases, and the junction held 4 bases outside the gene matches. DNA for the CDR3: TGCAGCGTTCATCTAGCGGGGACCTACAATGAGCAGTTCTTC. Translating gives CSVHLAGTYNEQFF.

This clonotype was found many times. The gene calls are TRBV4-2 and TRBJ2-1, with 10 positions matching TRBD2. The CDR3 is 16 residues long. Germline CDR1 is LGHNA and CDR2 is YNFKEQ. V shed 3 bases and J 1 base; nucleotides not matched to a gene: 3. In DNA, the CDR3 is TGTGCCAGCAGCCACTTAGCGGGAGGTTCCTACAATGAGCAGTTCTTC. It specifies CASSHLAGGSYNEQFF.